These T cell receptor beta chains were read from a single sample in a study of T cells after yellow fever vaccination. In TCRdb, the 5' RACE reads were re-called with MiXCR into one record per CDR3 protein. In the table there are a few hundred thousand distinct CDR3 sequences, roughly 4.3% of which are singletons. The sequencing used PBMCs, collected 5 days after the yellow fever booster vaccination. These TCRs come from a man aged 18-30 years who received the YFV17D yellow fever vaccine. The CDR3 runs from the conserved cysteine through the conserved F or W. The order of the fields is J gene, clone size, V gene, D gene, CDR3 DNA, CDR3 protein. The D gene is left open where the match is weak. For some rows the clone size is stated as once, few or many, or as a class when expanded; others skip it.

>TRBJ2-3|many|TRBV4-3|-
TGCGCCAGCAGCCAAGATTGGGTGGGGGGGCCAACAGATACGCAGTATTTT
CASSQDWVGGPTDTQYF
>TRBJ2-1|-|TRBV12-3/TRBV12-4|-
TGTGCCAGCAGTTTACTGGGCTACAATGAGCAGTTCTTC
CASSLLGYNEQFF
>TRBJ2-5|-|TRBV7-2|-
TGTGCCAGCAGCTTTAGGGCCGAGGCCCAGTACTTC
CASSFRAEAQYF
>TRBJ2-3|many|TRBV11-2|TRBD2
TGTGCCAGCAGCTTCCGCGGGGGGCACACAGATACGCAGTATTTT
CASSFRGGHTDTQYF
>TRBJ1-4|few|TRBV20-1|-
TGCAGTGCTGGGGAGGAAGGGGAAAAACTGTTTTTT
CSAGEEGEKLFF
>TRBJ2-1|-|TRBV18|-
TGTGCCAGCTCACCTCCCCGGGGTCGAAATGAGCAGTTCTTC
CASSPPRGRNEQFF
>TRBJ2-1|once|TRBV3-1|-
TGTGCCAGCAGCCAAGGGGGGCCGGGGCGGACCTACAATGAGCAGTTCTTC
CASSQGGPGRTYNEQFF
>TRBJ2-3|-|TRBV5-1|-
TGCGCCAGCGCGTACTGGGATGTAGGGACAGATACGCAGTATTTT
CASAYWDVGTDTQYF
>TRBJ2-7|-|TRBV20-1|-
TGCAGTGCTAGAAGTCTTCAGGGCTCCTACGAGCAGTACTTC
CSARSLQGSYEQYF
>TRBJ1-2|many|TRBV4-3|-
TGCGCCAGCAGCCAAGGATTACACTACTATGGCTACACCTTC
CASSQGLHYYGYTF
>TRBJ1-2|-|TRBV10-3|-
TGTGCCATCAGGGACACCTCTAGCTATGGCTACACCTTC
CAIRDTSSYGYTF
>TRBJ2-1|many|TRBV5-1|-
TGCGCCAGCAGCTTCCTCGGGACCGCCTCCTACAATGAGCAGTTCTTC
CASSFLGTASYNEQFF
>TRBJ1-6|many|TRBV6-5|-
TGTGCCAGCAGTTATGCTGGCTCCTATAATTCACCCCTCCACTTT
CASSYAGSYNSPLHF
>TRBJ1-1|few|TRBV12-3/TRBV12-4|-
TGTGCCAGCAGTGGTTACGGCGAGGTAGCTTTCTTT
CASSGYGEVAFF
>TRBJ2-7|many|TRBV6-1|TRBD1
TGTGCCAGCAGTGATAGAGTTTATTGGGACAGGGCCAACGAGCAGTACTTC
CASSDRVYWDRANEQYF
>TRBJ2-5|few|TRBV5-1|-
TGCGCCAGCAGCTTGGACCTACGCGGGGGCGGAGAGACCCAGTACTTC
CASSLDLRGGGETQYF
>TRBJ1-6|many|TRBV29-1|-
TGCAGCATTAGGAGCTCCTATAATTCACCCCTCCACTTT
CSIRSSYNSPLHF
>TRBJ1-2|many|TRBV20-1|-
TGCAGTGCTAGAGATCTATACCTGGGTTCAATAGGCTACACCTTC
CSARDLYLGSIGYTF
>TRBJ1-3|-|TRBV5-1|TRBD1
TGCGCCAGCAGGATGACAGGGACTGGAAACACCATATATTTT
CASRMTGTGNTIYF
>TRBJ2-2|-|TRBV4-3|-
TGCGCCAGCAGCCAACTATACACCGGGGAGCTGTTTTTT
CASSQLYTGELFF
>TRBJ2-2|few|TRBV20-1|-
TGCAGTGCACACTCCTGGCGGGGCGCAAGGAACGGGGAGCTGTTTTTT
CSAHSWRGARNGELFF
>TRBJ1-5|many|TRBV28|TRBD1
TGTGCCAGCACGGGCAGGGGGCTGGGTGGGCCCCAGCATTTT
CASTGRGLGGPQHF
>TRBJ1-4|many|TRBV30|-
TGTGCCTGGAGTGGGCCATCTAATGAAAAACTGTTTTTT
CAWSGPSNEKLFF
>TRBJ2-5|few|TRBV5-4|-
TGTGCCAGCAGCCCCGTGCCGGACAGTGGTCGAGAGACCCAGTACTTC
CASSPVPDSGRETQYF
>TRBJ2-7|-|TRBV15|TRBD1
TGTGCCACCAGCAGAGATCCCGGGACAGCCTCCTACGAGCAGTACTTC
CATSRDPGTASYEQYF
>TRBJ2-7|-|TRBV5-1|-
TGCGCCAGCAGCTTGGTATCACCGGGCGAGCAGTACTTC
CASSLVSPGEQYF
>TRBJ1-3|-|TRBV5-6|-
TGTGCCAGCAGCTTGGATCCGGCCTCTGGAAACACCCTATATTTT
CASSLDPASGNTLYF
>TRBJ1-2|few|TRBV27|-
TGTGCCAGCAGTTTACTTGGGGGCCCCTATGGCTACACCTTC
CASSLLGGPYGYTF
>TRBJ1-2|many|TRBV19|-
TGTGCCAGTAGTATCGACAGGAACTATGGCTACACCTTC
CASSIDRNYGYTF
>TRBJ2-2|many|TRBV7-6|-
TGTGCCAGCAGCTTAGCGGTCCCGGCCGCGAACACCGGGGAGCTGTTTTTT
CASSLAVPAANTGELFF
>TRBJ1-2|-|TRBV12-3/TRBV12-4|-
TGTGCCAGCAGTGGGGGGGAGAGGGATGGCTACACCTTC
CASSGGERDGYTF
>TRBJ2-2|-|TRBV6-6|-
TGTGCCAGCAGTTTCACAGGGACGGCCGGGGAGCTGTTTTTT
CASSFTGTAGELFF
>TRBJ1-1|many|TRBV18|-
TGTGCCAGCCAAGTCGGGGAGAACACTGAAGCTTTCTTT
CASQVGENTEAFF
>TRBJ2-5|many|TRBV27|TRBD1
TGTGCCAGCAGTTTAGGAGTGACAGGGCGAGAGACCCAGTACTTC
CASSLGVTGRETQYF
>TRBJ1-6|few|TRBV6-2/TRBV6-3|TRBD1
TGTGCCAGCAGTTACTCGAACAGGGGAGATTCACCCCTCCACTTT
CASSYSNRGDSPLHF
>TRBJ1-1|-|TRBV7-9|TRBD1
TGTGCCAGCAGTACAGGGGATGGGAGGACTGAAGCTTTCTTT
CASSTGDGRTEAFF
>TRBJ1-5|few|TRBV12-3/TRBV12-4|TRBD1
TGTGCCAGCAGTTGGACAGGGGGCAGTCAGCCCCAGCATTTT
CASSWTGGSQPQHF
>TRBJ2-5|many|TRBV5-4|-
TGTGCCAGCAGTACCCAGGACAGCGGAGAGACCCAGTACTTC
CASSTQDSGETQYF
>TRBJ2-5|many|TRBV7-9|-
TGTGCCAGCAGCTTATCGAGGGTCGAGACCCAGTACTTC
CASSLSRVETQYF
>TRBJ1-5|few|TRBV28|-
TGTGCCAGCAGTTTAATTCCCACAGGGATCAATCAGCCCCAGCATTTT
CASSLIPTGINQPQHF
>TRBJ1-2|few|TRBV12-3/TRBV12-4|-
TGTGCCAGCAGTTTAAGGGGATTTGCCTATGGCTACACCTTC
CASSLRGFAYGYTF
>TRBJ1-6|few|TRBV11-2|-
TGTGCCAGCAGCTTAGAGCACCACAGAAACCGTTCACCCCTCCACTTT
CASSLEHHRNRSPLHF
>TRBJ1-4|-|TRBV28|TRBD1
TGTGCCAGCAGTTCCCTCTCATTCGGACAGGCTAATGAAAAACTGTTTTTT
CASSSLSFGQANEKLFF
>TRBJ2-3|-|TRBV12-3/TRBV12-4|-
TGTGCCAGCACCACATTAGATACGCAGTATTTT
CASTTLDTQYF
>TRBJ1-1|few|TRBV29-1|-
TGCAGCGTTGCCGACACCTTGGATACTGAAGCTTTCTTT
CSVADTLDTEAFF
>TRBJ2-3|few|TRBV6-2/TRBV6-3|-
TGTGCCAGCAGTTCCGTAAGGAGACCGGATAAGTATTTT
CASSSVRRPDKYF
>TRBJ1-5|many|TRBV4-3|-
TGCGCCAGCAGCCAAGAGGTTACAGCCATGCAGCCCCAGCATTTT
CASSQEVTAMQPQHF
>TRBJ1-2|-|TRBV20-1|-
TGCAGTGCTAAAGATACGCAACGCTATGGCTACACCTTC
CSAKDTQRYGYTF
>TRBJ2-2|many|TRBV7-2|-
TGTGCCAGCAGCTTAGGCCCCCAAACCGGGGAGCTGTTTTTT
CASSLGPQTGELFF
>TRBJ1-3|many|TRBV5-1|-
TGCGCCAGCAGCTTGGTGGGAAATGGAAACACCATATATTTT
CASSLVGNGNTIYF
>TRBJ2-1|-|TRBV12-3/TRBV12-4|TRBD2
TGTGCCAGTTTTGCCGGGACTAGCGGGGGCAATGAGCAGTTCTTC
CASFAGTSGGNEQFF
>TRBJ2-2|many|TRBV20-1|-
TGCAGTGCTAGAGATGACATTTGGGTCGGGGAGCTGTTTTTT
CSARDDIWVGELFF
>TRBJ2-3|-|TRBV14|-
TGTGCCAGCAGCCGACGGGGCCGGGTTTCAGATACGCAGTATTTT
CASSRRGRVSDTQYF
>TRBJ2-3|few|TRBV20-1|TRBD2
TGCAGTGCTGCGAGATTAGCGGGGACAGATACGCAGTATTTT
CSAARLAGTDTQYF
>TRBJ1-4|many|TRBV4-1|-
TGCGCCAGCAGAATGAGGCTGGGTGAAAAACTGTTTTTT
CASRMRLGEKLFF
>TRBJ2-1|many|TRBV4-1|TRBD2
TGCGCCAGCAGCCAAGATTCGGGAGAAAGACTAGCCGGGGGTAATGAGCAGTTCTTC
CASSQDSGERLAGGNEQFF